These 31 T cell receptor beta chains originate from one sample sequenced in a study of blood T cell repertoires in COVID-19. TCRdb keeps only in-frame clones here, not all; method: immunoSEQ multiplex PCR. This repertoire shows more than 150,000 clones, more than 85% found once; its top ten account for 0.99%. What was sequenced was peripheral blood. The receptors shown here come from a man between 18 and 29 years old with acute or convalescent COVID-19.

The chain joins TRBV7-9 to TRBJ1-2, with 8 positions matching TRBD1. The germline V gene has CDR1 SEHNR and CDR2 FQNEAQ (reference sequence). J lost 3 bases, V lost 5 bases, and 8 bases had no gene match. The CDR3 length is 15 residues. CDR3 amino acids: CASSPSGGLDYGYTF. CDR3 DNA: TGTGCCAGCAGCCCCTCAGGGGGCTTGGACTATGGCTACACCTTC.

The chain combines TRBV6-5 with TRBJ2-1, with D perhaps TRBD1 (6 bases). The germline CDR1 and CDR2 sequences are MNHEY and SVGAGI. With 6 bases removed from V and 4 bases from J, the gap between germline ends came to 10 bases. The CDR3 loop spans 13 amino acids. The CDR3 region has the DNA TGTGCCAGCAGGGGGGCCAAATACAATGAGCAGTTCTTC. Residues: CASRGAKYNEQFF.

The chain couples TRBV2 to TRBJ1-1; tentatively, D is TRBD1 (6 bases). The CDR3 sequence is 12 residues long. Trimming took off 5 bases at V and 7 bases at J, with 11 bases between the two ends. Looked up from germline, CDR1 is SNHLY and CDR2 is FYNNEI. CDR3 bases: TGTGCCAGCAGTAAACAGGGAAATGAAGCTTTCTTT. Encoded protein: CASSKQGNEAFF.

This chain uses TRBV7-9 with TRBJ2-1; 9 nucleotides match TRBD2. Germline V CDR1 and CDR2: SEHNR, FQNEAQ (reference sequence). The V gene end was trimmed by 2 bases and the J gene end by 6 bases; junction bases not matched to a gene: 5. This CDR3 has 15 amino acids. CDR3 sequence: CASSLLAGGLNEQFF. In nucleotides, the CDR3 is TGTGCCAGCAGCTTACTTGCGGGGGGGCTCAATGAGCAGTTCTTC.

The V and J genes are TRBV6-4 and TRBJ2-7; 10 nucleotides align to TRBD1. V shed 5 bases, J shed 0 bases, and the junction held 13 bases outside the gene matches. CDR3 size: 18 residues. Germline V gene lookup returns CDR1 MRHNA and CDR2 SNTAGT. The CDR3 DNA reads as TGTGCCAGCAGTCCCGGACAGGGGGATAGGGGATCCTCCTACGAGCAGTACTTC. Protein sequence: CASSPGQGDRGSSYEQYF.

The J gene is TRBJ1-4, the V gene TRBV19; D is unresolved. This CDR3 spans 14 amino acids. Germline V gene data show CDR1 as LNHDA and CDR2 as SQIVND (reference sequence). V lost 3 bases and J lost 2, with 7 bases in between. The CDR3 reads CASSIPGTNEKLFF. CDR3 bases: TGTGCCAGTAGTATTCCGGGTACTAATGAAAAACTGTTTTTT.

CDR3 nucleotides: TGTGCCAGCAGCAACCCTGGCGGGGGGGCCACCGGGGAGCTGTTTTTT. This codes for CASSNPGGGATGELFF. The genes are TRBV28 and TRBJ2-2; TRBD2 agrees at 9 bases. The ends lost 6 bases at V and 4 bases at J; junction bases unmatched: 9. From germline, CDR1 is MDHEN and CDR2 SYDVKM. The CDR3 consists of 16 residues.

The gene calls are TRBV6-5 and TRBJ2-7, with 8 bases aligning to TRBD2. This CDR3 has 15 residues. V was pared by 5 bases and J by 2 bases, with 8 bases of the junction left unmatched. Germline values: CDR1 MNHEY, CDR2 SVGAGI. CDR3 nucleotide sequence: TGTGCCAGCAGTCACGGGGCGGGGGGAGCCTACGAGCAGTACGTC. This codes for CASSHGAGGAYEQYV.

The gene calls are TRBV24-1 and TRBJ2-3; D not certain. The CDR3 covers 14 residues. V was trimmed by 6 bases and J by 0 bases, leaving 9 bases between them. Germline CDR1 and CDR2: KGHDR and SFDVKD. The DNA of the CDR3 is TGTGCCACCAGTTTTACAGAAAGCACAGATACGCAGTATTTT. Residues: CATSFTESTDTQYF.

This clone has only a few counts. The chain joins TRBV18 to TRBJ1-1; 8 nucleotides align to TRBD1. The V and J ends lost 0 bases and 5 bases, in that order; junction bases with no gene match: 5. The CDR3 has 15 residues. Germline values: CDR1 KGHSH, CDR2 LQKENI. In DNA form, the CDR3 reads TGTGCCAGCTCACCACCGGGCAGGGGGCTAACTGAAGCTTTCTTT. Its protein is CASSPPGRGLTEAFF.

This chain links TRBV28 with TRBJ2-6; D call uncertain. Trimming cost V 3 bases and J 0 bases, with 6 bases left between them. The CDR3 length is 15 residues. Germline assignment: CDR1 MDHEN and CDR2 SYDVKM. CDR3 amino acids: CASSFFGSGANVLTF. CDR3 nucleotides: TGTGCCAGCAGTTTCTTCGGCTCTGGGGCCAACGTCCTGACTTTC.

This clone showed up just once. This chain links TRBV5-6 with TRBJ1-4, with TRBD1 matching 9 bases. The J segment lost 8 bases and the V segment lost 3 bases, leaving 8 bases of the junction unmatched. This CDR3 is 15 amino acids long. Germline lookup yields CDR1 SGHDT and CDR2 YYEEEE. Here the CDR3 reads CASSWGTGRREKLFF. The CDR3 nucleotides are TGTGCCAGCAGCTGGGGGACAGGGCGGAGAGAAAAACTGTTTTTT.

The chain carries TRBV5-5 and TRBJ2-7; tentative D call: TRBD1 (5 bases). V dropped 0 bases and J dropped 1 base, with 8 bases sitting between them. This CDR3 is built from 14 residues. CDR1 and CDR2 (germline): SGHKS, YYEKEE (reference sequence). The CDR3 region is CASSLVQGSYEQYF. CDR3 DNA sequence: TGTGCCAGCAGCTTGGTCCAGGGATCCTACGAGCAGTACTTC.

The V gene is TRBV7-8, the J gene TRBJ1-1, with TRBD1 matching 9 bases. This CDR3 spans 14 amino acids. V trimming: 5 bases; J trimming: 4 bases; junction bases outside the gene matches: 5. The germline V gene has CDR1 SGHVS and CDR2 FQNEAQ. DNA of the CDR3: TGTGCCAGCAGCGAAAAGACAGGGGGCACTGAAGCTTTCTTT. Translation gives CASSEKTGGTEAFF.

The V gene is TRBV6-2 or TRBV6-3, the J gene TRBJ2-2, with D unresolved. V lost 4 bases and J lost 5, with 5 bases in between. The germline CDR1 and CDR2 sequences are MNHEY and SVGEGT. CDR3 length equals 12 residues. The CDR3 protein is CASSSLTGELFF. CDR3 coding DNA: TGTGCCAGCAGTTCTCTTACCGGGGAGCTGTTTTTT.

The CDR3: CASSPRIGQSTEAFF. The CDR3 DNA reads as TGTGCCAGCAGCCCTAGAATAGGACAGTCCACTGAAGCTTTCTTT. This chain connects TRBV27 to TRBJ1-1; possibly TRBD1 for D (6 bases). Germline V gene lookup returns CDR1 MNHEY and CDR2 SMNVEV (reference sequence). This CDR3 is 15 amino acids long. With 6 bases removed from V and 4 bases from J, the gap between germline ends came to 18 bases.

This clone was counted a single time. The CDR3 nucleotides read TGTGCCTGGAGTGTAGTGGGGGGACGCGGGGCCAACGTCCTGACTTTC. Translated: CAWSVVGGRGANVLTF. The chain has TRBV30 and TRBJ2-6; weak D call: TRBD2 (6 bases). Trimming removed 0 bases from V and 4 bases from J, with 13 bases in between. In germline, CDR1 is GTSNPN, CDR2 SVGIG (reference sequence). The length of the CDR3 is 16 residues.

CDR3 protein: CASSPTGGPEAFF. DNA of the CDR3: TGTGCCAGCAGCCCCACAGGGGGCCCTGAAGCTTTCTTT. V gene TRBV7-9 combines with J gene TRBJ1-1; 9 bases agree with TRBD1. The CDR3 covers 13 residues. Germline-derived CDR1 and CDR2 are SEHNR and FQNEAQ (reference sequence). Trimming took 5 bases from V and 6 from J; bases not matched to a gene: 4.

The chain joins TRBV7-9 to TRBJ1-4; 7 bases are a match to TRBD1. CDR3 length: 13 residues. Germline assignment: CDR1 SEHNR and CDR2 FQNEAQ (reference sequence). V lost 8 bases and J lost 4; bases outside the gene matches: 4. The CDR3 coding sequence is TGTGCCAGCGTCAGGGGGGATAATGAAAAACTGTTTTTT. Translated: CASVRGDNEKLFF.

CDR3: CASSRGGGNQPQHF. CDR3 nucleotide sequence: TGCGCCAGCAGCCGCGGCGGCGGCAATCAGCCCCAGCATTTT. This chain uses TRBV4-1 with TRBJ1-5, with D hard to call. Trimming took off 4 bases at V and 2 bases at J, with 9 bases between the two ends. The CDR3 has 14 residues. Germline V gives CDR1 MGHRA, CDR2 YSYEKL.

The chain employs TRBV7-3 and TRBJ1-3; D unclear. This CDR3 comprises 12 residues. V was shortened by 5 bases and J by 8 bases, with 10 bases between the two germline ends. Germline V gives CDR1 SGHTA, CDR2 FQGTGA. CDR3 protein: CASSPLPDTIYF. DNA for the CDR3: TGTGCCAGCAGCCCGTTGCCAGACACCATATATTTT.

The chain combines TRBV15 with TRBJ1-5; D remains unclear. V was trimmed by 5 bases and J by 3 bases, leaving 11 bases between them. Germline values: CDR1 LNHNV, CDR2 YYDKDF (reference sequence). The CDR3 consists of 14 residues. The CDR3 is CATSRRPINQPQHF. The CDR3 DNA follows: TGTGCCACCAGCCGGAGGCCGATCAATCAGCCCCAGCATTTT. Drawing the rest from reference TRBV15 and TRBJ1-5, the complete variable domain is DAMVIQNPRYQVTQFGKPVTLSCSQTLNHNVMYWYQQKSSQAPKLLFHYYDKDFNNEADTPDNFQSRRPNTSFCFLDIRSPGLGDTAMYLCATSRRPINQPQHFGDGTRLSIL.

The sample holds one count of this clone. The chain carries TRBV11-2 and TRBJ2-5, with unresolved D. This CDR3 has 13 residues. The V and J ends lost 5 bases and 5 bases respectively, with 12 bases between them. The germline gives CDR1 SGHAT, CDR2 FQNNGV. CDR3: CASSPLRMETQYF. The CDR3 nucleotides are TGTGCCAGCAGCCCACTGAGGATGGAGACCCAGTACTTC.

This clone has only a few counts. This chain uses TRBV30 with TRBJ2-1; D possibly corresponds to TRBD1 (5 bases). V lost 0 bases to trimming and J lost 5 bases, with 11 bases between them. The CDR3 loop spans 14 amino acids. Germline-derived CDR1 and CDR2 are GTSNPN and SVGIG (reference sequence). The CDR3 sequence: CAWSVGVGNNEQFF. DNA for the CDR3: TGTGCCTGGAGTGTAGGGGTCGGAAACAATGAGCAGTTCTTC.

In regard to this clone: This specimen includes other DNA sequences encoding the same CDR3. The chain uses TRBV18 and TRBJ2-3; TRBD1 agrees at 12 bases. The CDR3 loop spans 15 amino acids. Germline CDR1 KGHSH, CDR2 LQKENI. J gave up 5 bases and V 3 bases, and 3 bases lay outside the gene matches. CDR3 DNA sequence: TGTGCCAGCTCACCGGGACAGGGGGCTGGAGATACGCAGTATTTT. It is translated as CASSPGQGAGDTQYF. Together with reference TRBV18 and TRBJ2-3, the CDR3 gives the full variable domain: NAGVMQNPRHLVRRRGQEARLRCSPMKGHSHVYWYRQLPEEGLKFMVYLQKENIIDESGMPKERFSAEFPKEGPSILRIQQVVRGDSAAYFCASSPGQGAGDTQYFGPGTRLTVL.

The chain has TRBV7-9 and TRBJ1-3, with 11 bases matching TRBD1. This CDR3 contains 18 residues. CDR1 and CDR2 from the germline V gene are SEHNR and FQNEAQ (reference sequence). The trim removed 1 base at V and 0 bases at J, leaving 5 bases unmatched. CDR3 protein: CASSLVPGTGGSGNTIYF. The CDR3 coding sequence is TGTGCCAGCAGCTTAGTCCCCGGGACAGGGGGCTCTGGAAACACCATATATTTT. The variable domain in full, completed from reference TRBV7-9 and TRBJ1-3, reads DTGVSQNPRHKITKRGQNVTFRCDPISEHNRLYWYRQTLGQGPEFLTYFQNEAQLEKSRLLSDRFSAERPKGSFSTLEIQRTEQGDSAMYLCASSLVPGTGGSGNTIYFGEGSWLTVV.

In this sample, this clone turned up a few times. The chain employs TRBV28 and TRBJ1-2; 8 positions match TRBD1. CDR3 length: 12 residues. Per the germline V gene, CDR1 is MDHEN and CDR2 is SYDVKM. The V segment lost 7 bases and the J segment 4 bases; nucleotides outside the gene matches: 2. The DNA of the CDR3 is TGTGCCAGCACGGACAGGGTCTATGGCTACACCTTC. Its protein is CASTDRVYGYTF.

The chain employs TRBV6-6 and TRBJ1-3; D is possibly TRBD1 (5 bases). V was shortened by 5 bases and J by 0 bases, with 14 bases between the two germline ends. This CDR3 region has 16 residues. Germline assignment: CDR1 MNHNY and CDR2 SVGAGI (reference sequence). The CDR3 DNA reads TGTGCCAGCAGTCCGAGCGGGACGCGCTCTGGAAACACCATATATTTT. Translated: CASSPSGTRSGNTIYF.

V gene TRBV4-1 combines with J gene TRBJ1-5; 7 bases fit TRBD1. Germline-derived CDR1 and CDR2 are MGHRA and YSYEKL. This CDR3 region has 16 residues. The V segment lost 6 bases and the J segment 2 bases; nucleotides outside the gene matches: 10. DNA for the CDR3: TGCGCCAGCAGTCGAGTGCATGACAGGGGCAATCAGCCCCAGCATTTT. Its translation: CASSRVHDRGNQPQHF.

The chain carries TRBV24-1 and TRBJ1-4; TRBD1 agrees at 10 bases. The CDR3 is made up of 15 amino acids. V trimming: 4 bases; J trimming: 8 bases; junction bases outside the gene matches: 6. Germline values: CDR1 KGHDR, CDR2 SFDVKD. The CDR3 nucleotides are TGTGCCACCAGTGAGACCGGGACAGGGGAGGAAAAACTGTTTTTT. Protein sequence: CATSETGTGEEKLFF.

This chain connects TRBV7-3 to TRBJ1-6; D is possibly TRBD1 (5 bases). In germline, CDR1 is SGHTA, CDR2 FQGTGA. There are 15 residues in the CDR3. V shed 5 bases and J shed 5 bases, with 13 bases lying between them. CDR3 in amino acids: CASSVTVDDNSPLHF. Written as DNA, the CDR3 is TGTGCCAGCAGCGTGACAGTGGATGATAATTCACCCCTCCACTTT.